This T cell receptor beta chain derives from a study of response to subunit inactivated influenza vaccine. Overall study findings and caveats: The authors suggested that every seasonal influenza vaccination recruits few new T cells.

Each CDR3 protein gets one entry after TCRdb re-called the RT-PCR reads with MiXCR. There are just over 300,000 distinct CDR3 sequences in the sample; around a fifth occur only once, and roughly 10% lies in the top ten. The CDR3 totals 16 residues. Germline V gene data show CDR1 as MGHDK and CDR2 as SYGVNS. The V and J ends lost 1 base and 8 bases, in that order; junction bases with no gene match: 5. This clonotype has just a few counts. Its antigen is unknown. This clonotype was sampled from a man aged 50-75 years who received an inactivated influenza vaccine. The V gene is TRBV25-1, the J gene TRBJ2-1; TRBD2 matches at 13 bases. The sample in question was PBMCs from blood, obtained about 20 months after vaccination. This CDR3 reads CASSESGLAGAHEQFF. CDR3 sequence (DNA): TGTGCCAGCAGTGAATCCGGACTAGCGGGAGCACATGAGCAGTTCTTC.